The T cell receptor (beta chain) described here comes from a study of blood T cells in healthy people across ages. Next came a second PCR, run for about 6 to 12 cycles, which used a sample-barcoded 5' primer along with a J-beta primer mix. TCRdb independently ran MiXCR on the 5' RACE reads; one entry per CDR3 protein. Here the sample spans 1,300,000 or so distinct CDR3 sequences, approximately 59% being singletons. This clonotype has just one count. Germline trimming cut 5 bases from V and 4 bases from J; bases unmatched to any gene: 8. The CDR3 spans 15 residues. Material for sequencing was blood. The receptor comes from a man younger than 30 in good health. The chain links TRBV12-3 or TRBV12-4 to TRBJ2-4; TRBD1 matches at 7 bases. The CDR3 DNA reads TGTGCCAGCAGTCCTCCGAGGACAGGAAAAAACATTCAGTACTTC. It yields the protein CASSPPRTGKNIQYF.